This T cell receptor (beta chain) stems from a study of CD8+ T cells in alopecia areata. Study-level information: Treatment with tofacitinib (6 to 18 months) was followed by 6 months off drug.

Extracted RNA was reverse transcribed into cDNA, the sequencing template. TCRdb keeps only in-frame clones here, not all; method: immunoSEQ multiplex PCR. The sample holds 110,000 to 150,000 clones, about 47% seen once. Comments on this clone: The antigen is unknown.

General study points: Against the mouse data, patients shared TCRs less clearly, possibly for HLA reasons. Higher clonality than in normal scalp was seen in lesional scalp, especially alopecia totalis/universalis. Scalp samples also yield sequences of resident alphabeta T cells from normal skin.

Per germline, CDR1 LGHNA and CDR2 YNFKEQ. CDR3 length equals 16 residues. The trim removed 2 bases at V and 2 bases at J, leaving 8 bases unmatched. This sequence joins TRBV4-2 and TRBJ2-7; 8 bases fit TRBD1. Sequencing used CD4+ T cells sorted from blood, obtained at week 0. The TCR sequence derives from a human donor with alopecia areata. The CDR3 sequence: CASSQIPGTGTYEQYF. In DNA, the CDR3 is TGTGCCAGCAGCCAAATCCCGGGGACAGGCACCTACGAGCAGTACTTC.